The 18 T cell receptor beta chains below come from one sample, sequenced in a study of human T cells and chemical hapten exposure. The time point denotes: patch test 3, about 24 weeks after DPC sensitization. Treatment of the sample: therapeutic diphenylcyclopropenone sensitization with weekly scalp DPC. TCRdb analysed the RACE reads with MiXCR anew, one entry per CDR3 protein. In the table there are about 82,000 distinct CDR3 sequences, 10% to 15% of which are singletons. This sample comprised whole blood, obtained in connection with sensitization to the hapten diphenylcyclopropenone (DPC). Receptors were obtained from a woman in her 50s with alopecia areata. Some clones in this sample may be carry-over from other donors' samples.

This clonotype was observed a handful of times. The chain carries TRBV3-1 and TRBJ2-7; D not resolved. CDR3 length equals 12 residues. Trimming cost V 1 base and J 4 bases, with 5 bases left between them. Germline V gives CDR1 LGHDT, CDR2 YNNKEL (reference sequence). The CDR3 is CASSQVAYEQYF. CDR3 coding DNA: TGTGCCAGCAGCCAAGTCGCGTACGAGCAGTACTTC.

This clonotype was seen only a few times. The chain joins TRBV18 to TRBJ2-6, with D hard to call. The germline V and J ends were trimmed by 0 bases and 4 bases, with 4 bases remaining between them. The CDR3 is made up of 14 amino acids. The germline gives CDR1 KGHSH, CDR2 LQKENI. In DNA form, the CDR3 reads TGTGCCAGCTCACCACCTTCCGGGGCCAACGTCCTGACTTTC. Residues: CASSPPSGANVLTF.

The chain recombines TRBV12-2 with TRBJ2-7; the D call in the table, TRBD2, was not verified against the DNA. TRBV12-2 is a pseudogene. The CDR3 spans 17 residues. The CDR3 reads CASRLECLAAASYEQYF. The CDR3 DNA reads as TGTGCAAGTCGCTTAGAGTGTCTAGCGGCTGCATCCTACGAGCAGTACTTC.

The genes are TRBV5-6 and TRBJ2-3; D remains unclear. In germline, CDR1 is SGHDT, CDR2 YYEEEE. CDR3 length equals 14 residues. Trimming left V 2 bases short and J 3 bases short, with 10 bases between. In DNA, the CDR3 is TGTGCCAGCAGCTTCCCCACGCTTACAGATACGCAGTATTTT. As protein: CASSFPTLTDTQYF.

V and J are TRBV29-1 and TRBJ1-1; D possibly corresponds to TRBD1 (5 bases). CDR1 SQVTM and CDR2 ANQGSEA come from the germline V gene. V was pared by 2 bases and J by 5 bases, with 12 bases between. CDR3 length equals 13 residues. CDR3 in amino acids: CSVERDAGTEAFF. CDR3 bases: TGCAGCGTTGAAAGGGACGCAGGTACTGAAGCTTTCTTT.

In its sample, this clonotype was seen many times. This sequence joins TRBV30 and TRBJ1-6; no clear D gene. V lost 1 base to trimming and J lost 5 bases, with 9 bases between them. CDR1 and CDR2 from the germline V gene are GTSNPN and SVGIG (reference sequence). There are 14 residues in the CDR3. The CDR3 is CAWSAGQDNSPLHF. As DNA, the CDR3 is TGTGCCTGGAGTGCTGGGCAAGATAATTCACCCCTCCACTTT.

This clonotype has more than one count but fewer than ten. CDR3 DNA: TGTGCCAGCTCACTCCCTGCGCGGGCTCTTAACTATGGCTACACCTTC. This sequence encodes CASSLPARALNYGYTF. This rearrangement joins TRBV18 to TRBJ1-2; no clear D. The CDR3 sequence is 16 residues long. The V gene's germline CDR1 is KGHSH and CDR2 LQKENI. With 4 bases removed from V and 1 base from J, the gap between germline ends came to 16 bases.

This chain uses TRBV6-1 with TRBJ1-6; tentatively, D is TRBD1 (6 bases). The CDR3 totals 16 residues. The V gene's germline CDR1 is MNHNS and CDR2 SASEGT. V lost 8 bases and J 7 bases, leaving 21 bases between the germline ends. In DNA, the CDR3 is TGTGCCAGCTGGACTGCTGACAGGTCTTTGAATTCACCCCTCCACTTT. Amino acid sequence: CASWTADRSLNSPLHF.

This clonotype was observed a few times. The J gene is TRBJ2-2, the V gene TRBV10-3; no clear D gene. Germline CDR1 reads ENHRY; CDR2 reads SYGVKD. The CDR3 sequence is 18 residues long. Trimming took off 4 bases at V and 2 bases at J, with 20 bases between the two ends. The CDR3 nucleotides are TGTGCCATCAGTGCAGTGGGCAACTCCCGCACTAACACCGGGGAGCTGTTTTTT. It encodes CAISAVGNSRTNTGELFF.

This clonotype was detected only a few times. This sequence joins TRBV5-1 and TRBJ2-7, with 9 bases fitting TRBD1. In germline, CDR1 is SGHRS, CDR2 YFSETQ. Trimming at V came to 4 bases and at J to 3 bases, leaving 11 bases not matched to a gene. The CDR3 covers 16 residues. For the CDR3, the DNA is TGCGCCAGCAGCCATGTCGCCGGGACAGGGAGCTACGAGCAGTACTTC. As protein: CASSHVAGTGSYEQYF.

This clonotype was seen a few times. The rearrangement links TRBV18 to TRBJ1-1; the D is unclear. Between the trimmed V and J ends, which lost 3 bases and 1 base, there was a span of 12 bases. This CDR3 is 15 amino acids long. The germline V gene encodes CDR1 KGHSH and CDR2 LQKENI. The chain's CDR3 is CASSPPTGSNTEAFF. DNA of the CDR3: TGTGCCAGCTCACCGCCTACCGGGTCGAACACTGAAGCTTTCTTT.

This clonotype was found a few times. V usage is TRBV3-1 and J usage is TRBJ2-7, with a tentative D call TRBD2 (6 bases). This CDR3 is built from 15 residues. Between the trimmed V and J ends, which lost 3 bases and 3 bases, there was a span of 15 bases. The germline V gene encodes CDR1 LGHDT and CDR2 YNNKEL (reference sequence). As DNA, the CDR3 is TGTGCCAGCAGCCACCCCTCCCCGGGGGACTACGAGCAGTACTTC. Translating gives CASSHPSPGDYEQYF.

This clonotype was seen repeatedly, ten times or more. J is TRBJ2-5 and V is TRBV11-2; 12 bases fit TRBD2. The CDR3 is 15 residues long. Trimming removed 5 bases from V and 5 bases from J; junction bases left unmatched: 6. Germline V gene lookup returns CDR1 SGHAT and CDR2 FQNNGV. The CDR3 region is CASSLRGTSGETQYF. In DNA form, the CDR3 reads TGTGCCAGCAGCCTCCGCGGGACTAGCGGGGAGACCCAGTACTTC.

This clonotype was picked up many times. This chain links TRBV7-9 with TRBJ1-2; D not resolved. Looked up from germline, CDR1 is SEHNR and CDR2 is FQNEAQ (reference sequence). This CDR3 has 13 amino acids. V was clipped by 1 base and J by 5 bases, with 8 bases between them. The CDR3 reads CASSLDRLYGYTF. The CDR3 DNA reads TGTGCCAGCAGCTTAGACAGACTGTATGGCTACACCTTC.

This clonotype occurred a few times. The V call is TRBV6-2 or TRBV6-3, the J call TRBJ2-6; unclear D gene. The CDR3 runs to 14 residues. Trimming removed 5 bases from V and 0 bases from J, with 5 bases in between. Germline CDR1 reads MNHEY; CDR2 reads SVGEGT. The CDR3 region is CASSPNSGANVLTF. The CDR3 DNA reads TGTGCCAGCAGTCCGAACTCTGGGGCCAACGTCCTGACTTTC.

This clonotype was seen a few times. This sequence joins TRBV18 and TRBJ1-5, with 7 bases identical to TRBD1. Germline V lookup: CDR1 KGHSH, CDR2 LQKENI. This CDR3 is built from 15 residues. V was clipped by 6 bases and J by 4 bases; unmatched bases: 9. Written as DNA, the CDR3 is TGTGCCAGCTCCCTAAAGACAGGGTGGAATCAGCCCCAGCATTTT. It specifies CASSLKTGWNQPQHF.

This clonotype was picked up a small number of times. The chain employs TRBV12-5 and TRBJ1-3; a weak D match, TRBD1 (5 bases). The germline V gene has CDR1 LGHNT and CDR2 FRNRAP. CDR3 size: 14 residues. V lost 6 bases and J 5 bases, leaving 14 bases between the germline ends. For the CDR3, the DNA is TGTGCTAGTGGACCCGACAGTCCTCGAAACACCATATATTTT. This gives the protein CASGPDSPRNTIYF.

This clonotype was observed a few times. The chain joins TRBV12-5 to TRBJ2-1; 12 bases align to TRBD2. The CDR3 has 15 amino acids. J was trimmed by 14 bases and V by 5 bases; bases with no gene match: 13. In germline, CDR1 is LGHNT, CDR2 FRNRAP. CDR3 protein: CASGRTASGRVYEFF. In nucleotides, the CDR3 is TGTGCTAGTGGTCGGACGGCTAGCGGGAGGGTTTATGAGTTCTTC. The full variable domain, with the rest looked up from reference TRBV12-5 and TRBJ2-1, is DARVTQTPRHKVTEMGQEVTMRCQPILGHNTVFWYRQTMMQGLELLAYFRNRAPLDDSGMPKDRFSAEMPDATLATLKIQPSEPRDSAVYFCASGRTASGRVYEFFGPGTRLTVL.